These T cell receptor beta chains were read from a single sample in a study of T cell repertoires in cytomegalovirus infection. Antigens for these TCRs are unknown. Via MiXCR, TCRdb re-called the reads, giving one row per CDR3 protein. The table records around 570,000 distinct CDR3 sequences, about 40% of them present only once. The specimen was cultured PBMCs, collected from culture after CMV antigen stimulation. Source of these receptors: a human donor in good health (CMV status not recorded). Some clones in this sample may be carry-over from other donors' samples. Each CDR3 is given with its conserved first and last residue.

V gene	J gene	CDR3 protein
TRBV29-1	TRBJ1-2	CSAIGTNYGYTF
TRBV7-6	TRBJ1-1	CASSLEGAQNTEAFF
TRBV7-2	TRBJ1-1	CASSPRAVNTEAFF
TRBV7-8	TRBJ2-7	CASSHYKGGFEQYF
TRBV12-3/TRBV12-4	TRBJ2-1	CASSTGGNEQFF
TRBV15	TRBJ1-1	CATSILGEYTEAFF
TRBV27	TRBJ1-2	CASSPLLRTGGYTF
TRBV7-2	TRBJ2-5	CASTLNGRGIQETQYF
TRBV3-1	TRBJ2-3	CASSQDAPGAGAVTDTQYF
TRBV6-5	TRBJ2-3	CASSRMSSGGTDTQYF
TRBV6-2/TRBV6-3	TRBJ2-6	CASSYGSGANVLTF
TRBV29-1	TRBJ2-5	CSVEDPGTEETQYF
TRBV11-3	TRBJ2-1	CASSLMDNEQFF
TRBV20-1	TRBJ2-5	CSARDGGTDEETQYF
TRBV18	TRBJ1-5	CASSPLANQPQHF
TRBV11-2	TRBJ2-7	CASSVERAGEQYF
TRBV7-2	TRBJ1-1	CASKSNRNTEAFF
TRBV6-2/TRBV6-3	TRBJ2-3	CASSRSGLLTHTQYF
TRBV7-9	TRBJ1-1	CASSLTGLGTEAFF
TRBV11-3	TRBJ2-3	CASSFPGPGDTQYF
TRBV7-2	TRBJ2-3	CASSPTSAASTDTQYF
TRBV7-2	TRBJ1-2	CASSLGTRLSGFRVNYGYTF
TRBV12-3/TRBV12-4	TRBJ1-1	CASSETGKNTEAFF
TRBV19	TRBJ1-6	CATTPGLGIGPLHF
TRBV12-3/TRBV12-4	TRBJ1-5	CASSLRLESSNQPQHF
TRBV3-1	TRBJ2-1	CASSPQVLAGGYNEQFF
TRBV20-1	TRBJ2-3	CSAVTSGSPDTQYF
TRBV5-1	TRBJ2-7	CASSLDYTYEQYF
TRBV11-2	TRBJ2-7	CASSLKVGASGLAYEQYF
TRBV27	TRBJ2-5	CASSLLMGETQYF
TRBV2	TRBJ1-5	CASSVQHSNQPQHF
TRBV12-3/TRBV12-4	TRBJ1-1	CASSLALIGAFF
TRBV6-5	TRBJ2-2	CASSYRSGRLNTGELFF
TRBV7-2	TRBJ2-7	CASSFRQGDYEQYF
TRBV12-3/TRBV12-4	TRBJ1-2	CASSPGRRSHYGYTF
TRBV7-6	TRBJ2-7	CASKRGLAGASYEQYF
TRBV6-5	TRBJ1-5	CASSWDGNQPQHF
TRBV7-9	TRBJ2-5	CASSLRAGVQETQYF
TRBV7-2	TRBJ2-7	CASSLGPSSDEQYF
TRBV29-1	TRBJ2-1	CSVGLALADEQFF
TRBV12-3/TRBV12-4	TRBJ2-3	CASLVQGTTDTQYF